Listed below are T cell receptor beta chains from one sample, sequenced in a study of blood T cell dynamics during melanoma immunotherapy. Libraries were prepared by immunoSEQ multiplex PCR; TCRdb keeps only in-frame clonotypes and omits some of them. This sample carries fewer than 7,500 clones, 87% of them seen once, and the ten largest clones take 3% to 4%. Sequencing was performed on blood, taken from a patient treated with checkpoint blockade. These receptors all stem from a human donor with melanoma. Both conserved end residues are part of each CDR3. Fields, in order: clone size, J gene, V gene, D gene, CDR3 DNA, CDR3 protein. The D gene is left open where the match is weak. Clone size is stated in some rows and not others, as once, few, many or a class when expanded.

abundance: -; j_gene: TRBJ2-5; v_gene: TRBV29-1; d_gene: TRBD1; CDR3nt: TGCAGCGTTGTCAGCCAGGGGGTAGAGACCCAGTACTTC; CDR3aa: CSVVSQGVETQYF
abundance: -; j_gene: TRBJ1-2; v_gene: TRBV6-5; d_gene: TRBD1; CDR3nt: TGTGCCAGCAGTTCCCGGACAGGGAGAACCTATGGCTACACCTTC; CDR3aa: CASSSRTGRTYGYTF
abundance: -; j_gene: TRBJ2-7; v_gene: TRBV29-1; d_gene: -; CDR3nt: TGCAGCGTTGTAGGGTTTGCCTACGAGCAGTACTTC; CDR3aa: CSVVGFAYEQYF
abundance: -; j_gene: TRBJ2-7; v_gene: TRBV5-4; d_gene: -; CDR3nt: TGTGCCAGCACTCCCGACCCTAGCGCCTACGAGCAGTACTTC; CDR3aa: CASTPDPSAYEQYF
abundance: -; j_gene: TRBJ2-1; v_gene: TRBV9; d_gene: TRBD2; CDR3nt: TGTGCCAGCAGCGTCGGACTAGCGGGCCCCGGGTCGGATGAGCAGTTCTTC; CDR3aa: CASSVGLAGPGSDEQFF
abundance: -; j_gene: TRBJ1-1; v_gene: TRBV7-2; d_gene: -; CDR3nt: TGTGCCAGCAGCTTAGACCTCGGGGGGAATGAAGCTTTCTTT; CDR3aa: CASSLDLGGNEAFF
abundance: once; j_gene: TRBJ1-1; v_gene: TRBV18; d_gene: -; CDR3nt: TGTGCCAGCTCACCTATGAGACAGGCGAACACTGAAGCTTTCTTT; CDR3aa: CASSPMRQANTEAFF
abundance: -; j_gene: TRBJ2-3; v_gene: TRBV4-1; d_gene: -; CDR3nt: TGCGCCAGCAGCCAAGAGGGAAGCCGGGGGGATACGCAGTATTTT; CDR3aa: CASSQEGSRGDTQYF
abundance: few; j_gene: TRBJ1-5; v_gene: TRBV30; d_gene: -; CDR3nt: TGTGCCTGGAGTGCCCGGGGCCTTAATCAGCCCCAGCATTTT; CDR3aa: CAWSARGLNQPQHF
abundance: -; j_gene: TRBJ2-5; v_gene: TRBV7-2; d_gene: TRBD1; CDR3nt: TGTGCCAGCAGCTCGCGGACAGGGCTGATTGAGACCCAGTACTTC; CDR3aa: CASSSRTGLIETQYF
abundance: few; j_gene: TRBJ1-5; v_gene: TRBV10-3; d_gene: -; CDR3nt: TGTGCCATCAGTGACCCCGGTAGGGCCGCAGGGCCCCAGCATTTT; CDR3aa: CAISDPGRAAGPQHF
abundance: -; j_gene: TRBJ1-6; v_gene: TRBV7-2; d_gene: -; CDR3nt: TGTGCCAGCAGCTTTAGGGGAGGGGAGAATTCACCCCTCCACTTT; CDR3aa: CASSFRGGENSPLHF
abundance: -; j_gene: TRBJ2-5; v_gene: TRBV12-5; d_gene: TRBD1; CDR3nt: TGTGCTAGTGGTCCGGGACAGGGGTTCCAAGAGACCCAGTACTTC; CDR3aa: CASGPGQGFQETQYF
abundance: once; j_gene: TRBJ2-1; v_gene: TRBV9; d_gene: -; CDR3nt: TGTGCCAGCAGCCAAAACAATGAGCAGTTCTTC; CDR3aa: CASSQNNEQFF
abundance: -; j_gene: TRBJ1-1; v_gene: TRBV11-3; d_gene: TRBD1; CDR3nt: TGTGCCAGCAGCCCGACAGGGGGTGTCACTGAAGCTTTCTTT; CDR3aa: CASSPTGGVTEAFF
abundance: -; j_gene: TRBJ2-1; v_gene: TRBV5-1; d_gene: -; CDR3nt: TGCGCCAGCAGCTTTAATGCGGGGAGCAATGAGCAGTTCTTC; CDR3aa: CASSFNAGSNEQFF
abundance: -; j_gene: TRBJ1-1; v_gene: TRBV20-1; d_gene: -; CDR3nt: TGCAGTGCTAGGGCAGTCCTTGAAGCTTTCTTT; CDR3aa: CSARAVLEAFF
abundance: -; j_gene: TRBJ2-2; v_gene: TRBV6-1; d_gene: -; CDR3nt: TGTGCCAGCAGTGAACGTCGGAGGTCGGTGTTTTTT; CDR3aa: CASSERRRSVFF
abundance: once; j_gene: TRBJ2-1; v_gene: TRBV30; d_gene: -; CDR3nt: TGTGCCTGGAGTCCTCGACTAGAGGAGAATGAGCAGTTCTTC; CDR3aa: CAWSPRLEENEQFF
abundance: -; j_gene: TRBJ2-1; v_gene: TRBV5-4; d_gene: TRBD2; CDR3nt: TGTGCCAGCAGCTTGGCCTCCGGGACTAGCGGGAGAGGAACCTACAATGAGCAGTTCTTC; CDR3aa: CASSLASGTSGRGTYNEQFF
abundance: -; j_gene: TRBJ1-1; v_gene: TRBV9; d_gene: TRBD1; CDR3nt: TGTGCCAGCAGCCCTAGACAGGGAGTCACTGAAGCTTTCTTT; CDR3aa: CASSPRQGVTEAFF
abundance: -; j_gene: TRBJ2-3; v_gene: TRBV19; d_gene: TRBD1; CDR3nt: TGTGCCAGTAGGGGGACAGGGCAAGGCGTTTGGGGAGATACGCAGTATTTT; CDR3aa: CASRGTGQGVWGDTQYF
abundance: -; j_gene: TRBJ1-2; v_gene: TRBV4-3; d_gene: -; CDR3nt: TGCGCCAGCAGCCAGGAAACGGGGACATTTGGCTACACCTTC; CDR3aa: CASSQETGTFGYTF
abundance: -; j_gene: TRBJ2-3; v_gene: TRBV5-1; d_gene: -; CDR3nt: TGCGCCAGCAGCTTGGGGGGGTCTGGAGATACGCAGTATTTT; CDR3aa: CASSLGGSGDTQYF
abundance: -; j_gene: TRBJ1-1; v_gene: TRBV28; d_gene: TRBD1; CDR3nt: TGTGCCAGCAGCCGCTCAGACAGGGTGAACACTGAAGCTTTCTTT; CDR3aa: CASSRSDRVNTEAFF
abundance: -; j_gene: TRBJ1-5; v_gene: TRBV5-5; d_gene: -; CDR3nt: TGTGCCAGCAGCGAAACAGTTTCGTATAGCAATCAGCCCCAGCATTTT; CDR3aa: CASSETVSYSNQPQHF
abundance: -; j_gene: TRBJ1-1; v_gene: TRBV7-8; d_gene: -; CDR3nt: TGTGCCAGCAGCACCAGGACGAACACTGAAGCTTTCTTT; CDR3aa: CASSTRTNTEAFF
abundance: -; j_gene: TRBJ2-2; v_gene: TRBV10-1; d_gene: TRBD1; CDR3nt: TGCGCCAGCAGTCACCCGACCGGGACAGGAAACACCGGGGAGCTGTTTTTT; CDR3aa: CASSHPTGTGNTGELFF
abundance: -; j_gene: TRBJ2-6; v_gene: TRBV6-5; d_gene: -; CDR3nt: TGTGCCAGCAGTTACTCGTGGAACTCTGGGGCCAACGTCCTGACTTTC; CDR3aa: CASSYSWNSGANVLTF
abundance: -; j_gene: TRBJ2-1; v_gene: TRBV5-1; d_gene: TRBD1; CDR3nt: TGCGCCAGCAGCTTACAGGGGTTTGACGATGAGCAGTTCTTC; CDR3aa: CASSLQGFDDEQFF